At least ten counts were recorded for the clone carrying this TCR beta chain. Its target is unknown. This sample was included in a study of T cells in Graves' hyperthyroidism and ophthalmopathy. Trimming took off 5 bases at V and 2 bases at J, with 18 bases between the two ends. CDR3 length: 16 amino acids. Germline CDR1 and CDR2: SNHLY and FYNNEI. TCR beta CDR3 sequences were amplified from RNA transcripts. In the first-round RT-PCR of the TCR CDR3, the HTBI primer set was used. TCRdb redid the calling of the multiplex PCR reads with MiXCR, one entry per CDR3 protein. Of some 600,000 distinct CDR3 sequences listed, more than 11% are singletons. Study-wide results and caveats: Among clonotypes expanded in thyroid above 0.001, most were also found in blood.

Thyroid ultrasound, orbital computed tomography, clinical symptoms, and serum thyroxine and TRAb underpinned diagnoses. The J gene is TRBJ1-1, the V gene TRBV2; tentatively, D is TRBD1 (5 bases). The TCR originated in a woman in her twenties or thirties with Graves' hyperthyroidism that later progressed to Graves' ophthalmopathy. The sequenced material came from blood. DNA of the CDR3: TGTGCCAGCAGTAGGTCCCAGGGAGTTCTAAACACTGAAGCTTTCTTT. It translates to CASSRSQGVLNTEAFF.